This T cell receptor beta chain was sequenced in a study of cytomegalovirus exposure and HLA in healthy donors. This CDR3 is built from 18 residues. The V segment lost 4 bases and the J segment 3 bases; nucleotides outside the gene matches: 11. The germline CDR1 and CDR2 sequences are SGHVS and FNYEAQ. 60 Vbeta and 13 Jbeta primers were used in PCR. The data were produced by immunoSEQ multiplex PCR, yet TCRdb's version contains in-frame clones alone and is incomplete. The sample consists of 70,000 to 100,000 clones, over 70% of them appearing once. The sequenced sample consisted of PBMCs. The chain joins TRBV7-6 to TRBJ1-3, with TRBD1 matching over 11 bases. This receptor was taken from a woman aged 50 to 60 in good health and CMV-seropositive. CDR3 protein: CASSYLSPGTGGGNTIYF. CDR3 DNA: TGTGCCAGCAGCTACCTTAGTCCCGGGACAGGGGGTGGAAACACCATATATTTT.